The present TCR beta chain was sequenced within a study of CD8 T cells in cerebrospinal fluid in Alzheimer's disease (dated by TCRdb to about 2020). A note on the overall study: To assess CSF T cell clonal expansion, the study used two single-cell approaches: plate-based nested PCR sequencing and droplet-based sequencing. This study tested whether clonally expanded T cells could be found in cerebrospinal fluid from healthy elderly individuals and from patients with neurodegenerative disease. In the droplet-based CSF analysis comparing patients with controls, there were about nine healthy controls (10,876 cells) and about nine patients with MCI or Alzheimer's disease (around 9,600 cells). A total of 20 to 30 samples were covered by the CSF gene-expression analysis, which included Parkinson's disease patients.

This clonotype qualifies as medium-sized (0.01 to 0.1%) by its frequency, with no count on file. The target of this receptor is not known. Parkinson's disease patients served as a neurodegenerative disease comparison group, because antigen-specific T cells had previously been reported in Parkinson's disease blood. Every participant was in good physical condition and had no acute infectious disease. Neurodegeneration in patients was confirmed with biomarkers including neurofilament, amyloid-beta and tau. A live/dead marker was used to sort live CSF cells for droplet-based sequencing. CSF was obtained by lumbar puncture, and immune cells were pelleted by centrifugation at 300g. CSF samples were inspected for red blood cells, and any blood-contaminated sample was excluded. CSF cells were cryopreserved by placing the cells in freezing medium, freezing the cells overnight at -80 degrees C, and then storing the cells in liquid nitrogen. CSF samples were stored for less than seven months before analysis.

Findings and caveats that apply to the study as a whole: A higher percentage of TCRs was made up by the largest CSF clone in patients with MCI or Alzheimer's disease than in controls. Only samples with detectable clones went into the overall clonality comparison: around eleven healthy, 5 MCI, 5 AD, and 6 PD. The EBV-specific clones were neither the most highly expanded clones nor enriched among patients. It was cautioned by the authors that a causal link between EBV and Alzheimer's disease is not established by the detection of EBV-specific TCRs in CSF. In pooled data, a highly expanded clone (at least 3% of TCRs) occurred in 1 of 10 healthy subjects versus most of the 6 Alzheimer's patients.

The library was generated by 10x single-cell sequencing. Profiling of CSF cells was done with 10X Genomics single-cell V(D)J and 5' gene-expression libraries. An Illumina NextSeq550 was used to sequence the CSF single-cell TCR libraries. Concerning the study's data processing: V(D)J reads were aligned to the vdj-GRCh38 alts ensemble 2.0.0 reference and were analysed with the Cell Ranger vdj pipeline. Cell barcodes sharing the same set of productive CDR3 nucleotide sequences were defined as clonotypes. Clonotype information was added to Seurat v3.0 gene-expression metadata to link clonality with transcriptional profiles. Exclusion was applied to CSF cells with more than 1,800 genes, more than 7,500 UMIs or more than 10% mitochondrial reads. To find TCRs with known antigen specificity, CDR3-beta sequences were matched against VDJdb. The network analysis of clone sharing was performed with the R package qgraph and was limited to TCRs that had complete alpha and beta chains. TCRdb reprocessed the reads, so every CDR3 protein sequence counts as one entry and DNA is not shown. The authors' filters were not applied to this entry. The sample table gives about 780 distinct CDR3 sequences. The ten largest clonotypes hold approximately 13% of the sample.

The CDR1 and CDR2 encoded by the germline V gene are WSHSY and SAAADI. Measured from the cysteine to the phenylalanine, the CDR3 is 14 residues long. DNA is not on record. Sequencing was carried out using cerebrospinal fluid. The clonotype was recovered from a human donor with Parkinson's disease. The sequence links TRBV10-2 to TRBJ1-6. The CDR3 sequence is CASTASGYNSPLHF.